Sequencing of this T cell receptor (beta chain) was carried out in a study of shared clonotypes between healthy human individuals. Study as a whole: Researchers assigned three CD4 naive, three CD4 memory, two CD8 naive and one CD8 memory plate to each donor. Points from the study as a whole: Owing to a small donor count, the genetic and exposure-history diversity represented was limited.

With regard to this clone: Its cognate antigen is unknown.

Measured with immunoSEQ multiplex PCR; TCRdb has only the in-frame clones, and not every one. The sample lists roughly 2.2 million clones, 92% occurring once. This sequence was found in a man between 18 and 29 years old in good health. Some clones in this sample may be carry-over from other donors' samples. Source material: naive CD4+ T cells from PBMCs. The subset was: CD45RA+ positively selected.

The CDR3 DNA follows: TGTGCCAGCAGCTTAGCCCCGACAGGGGGTGGGCAAGAGACCCAGTACTTC. It is translated as CASSLAPTGGGQETQYF. This chain links TRBV7-7 with TRBJ2-5; TRBD1 matches at 9 bases. Looked up from germline, CDR1 is SSHAT and CDR2 is FNYEAQ (reference sequence). With 0 bases clipped from V and 2 bases from J, the junction kept 7 bases outside the gene matches. There are 17 residues in the CDR3.